The 3 T cell receptor beta chains presented below share a single source sample, sequenced in a study of T-cell reconstitution after alpha-beta-depleted transplantation in children. A TCRbeta library incorporating unique molecular identifiers was prepared. From the PCR reads, TCRdb called clonotypes with MiXCR, one entry per CDR3 protein. This sample has approximately 490,000 distinct CDR3 sequences, with around 12% found just once. The sample was PBMCs from the stem cell graft donor, taken from the stem cell graft. The receptors stem from a human donor who donated a stem cell graft to a child with combined immunodeficiency.

This clonotype was observed many times. The chain joins TRBV7-6 to TRBJ2-3; D is possibly TRBD2 (6 bases). This CDR3 has 14 residues. V was shortened by 8 bases and J by 4 bases, with 16 bases between the two germline ends. Germline assignment: CDR1 SGHVS and CDR2 FNYEAQ. The chain's CDR3 is CASQSGVVADTQYF. The CDR3 DNA follows: TGTGCCAGCCAATCGGGGGTGGTGGCAGATACGCAGTATTTT.

This clonotype was seen only a few times. The V gene is TRBV24-1, the J gene TRBJ1-1, with 8 bases fitting TRBD1. This CDR3 is 15 amino acids long. Germline-derived CDR1 and CDR2 are KGHDR and SFDVKD. The J segment lost 0 bases and the V segment lost 7 bases, leaving 6 bases of the junction unmatched. The CDR3 here is CATRGAGQVNTEAFF. The CDR3 DNA reads as TGTGCCACCAGGGGAGCGGGACAGGTGAACACTGAAGCTTTCTTT.

J is TRBJ2-3 and V is TRBV11-2; 9 bases are shared with TRBD2. There are 18 residues in the CDR3. V trimming: 4 bases; J trimming: 6 bases; junction bases outside the gene matches: 17. From germline, CDR1 is SGHAT and CDR2 FQNNGV. DNA for the CDR3: TGTGCCAGCAGCTCGGGGCTAGGGCGGGGGGGCAGGTCCGATACGCAGTATTTT. Protein sequence: CASSSGLGRGGRSDTQYF.